This record looks at one TCR beta chain sequence and its context. The antigen remains unidentified. These data come from a study of cytomegalovirus exposure and HLA in healthy donors. Study conclusions and caveats: Associated with cytomegalovirus, according to the listing, were around 160 TCR beta chains. Within a later analysis, the majority of CMV-associated TCR beta chains appeared HLA-restricted. In a later analysis, TCR beta V- and J-gene trimming was associated with a missense DCLRE1C variant.

The germline CDR1 and CDR2 sequences are LGHNA and YNFKEQ. V lost 4 bases and J lost 2; bases outside the gene matches: 7. There are 15 residues in the CDR3. The PCR employed 60 Vbeta primers together with 13 Jbeta primers. In the authors' methods: Later reanalysis found 75 million to 95 million unique TCR beta chains, roughly 9.9 million of them shared. Here immunoSEQ multiplex PCR was the method, and the copy in TCRdb shows in-frame clones only, minus some. V and J calls and clone size follow that table, whereas D and trimming were derived from the DNA. The repertoire holds more than 85,000 clones, with about three quarters as singletons.

The sequenced material came from PBMCs. This receptor was taken from a male donor in good health and CMV-seronegative. The rearrangement uses TRBV4-2 and TRBJ2-7, with 8 bases identical to TRBD2. The CDR3 is CASSPTSGGTYEQYF. The CDR3, as DNA: TGTGCCAGCAGCCCTACTAGCGGAGGTACCTACGAGCAGTACTTC.